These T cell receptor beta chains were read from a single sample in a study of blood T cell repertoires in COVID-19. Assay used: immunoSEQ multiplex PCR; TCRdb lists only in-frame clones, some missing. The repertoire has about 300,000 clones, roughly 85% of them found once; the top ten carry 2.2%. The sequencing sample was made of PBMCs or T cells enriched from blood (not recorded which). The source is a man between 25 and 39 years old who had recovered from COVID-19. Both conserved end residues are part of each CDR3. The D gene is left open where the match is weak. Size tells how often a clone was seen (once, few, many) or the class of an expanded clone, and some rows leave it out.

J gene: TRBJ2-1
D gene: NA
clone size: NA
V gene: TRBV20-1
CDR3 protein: CSAVIQGGRFF
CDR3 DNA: TGCAGTGCCGTAATACAGGGGGGGCGGTTCTTC

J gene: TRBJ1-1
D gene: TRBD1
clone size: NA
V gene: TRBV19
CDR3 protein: CASSLTGTGPEAFF
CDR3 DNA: TGTGCCAGTAGTCTTACCGGGACAGGGCCTGAAGCTTTCTTT

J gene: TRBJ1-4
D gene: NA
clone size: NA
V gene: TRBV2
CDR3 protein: CASRENVDEKLFF
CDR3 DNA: TGTGCCAGCAGGGAGAACGTGGATGAAAAACTGTTTTTT

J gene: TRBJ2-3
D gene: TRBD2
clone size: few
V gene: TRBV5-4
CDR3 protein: CASSRGLAGSTDTQYF
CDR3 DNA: TGTGCCAGCAGCCGCGGACTAGCGGGGAGCACAGATACGCAGTATTTT

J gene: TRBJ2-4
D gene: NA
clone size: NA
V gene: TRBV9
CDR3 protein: CASSPWGGAAKNIQYF
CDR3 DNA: TGTGCCAGCAGCCCCTGGGGGGGCGCCGCCAAAAACATTCAGTACTTC

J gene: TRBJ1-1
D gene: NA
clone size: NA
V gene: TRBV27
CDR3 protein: CASSLWPGSTEAFF
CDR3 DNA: TGTGCCAGCAGTTTATGGCCGGGATCTACTGAAGCTTTCTTT

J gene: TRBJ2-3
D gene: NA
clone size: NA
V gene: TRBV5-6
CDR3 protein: CASSLYTDTQYF
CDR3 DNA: TGTGCCAGCAGCTTGTACACAGATACGCAGTATTTT

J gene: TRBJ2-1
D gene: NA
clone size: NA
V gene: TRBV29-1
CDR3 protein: CSVEAQQGVEQFF
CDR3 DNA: TGCAGCGTTGAAGCACAACAGGGTGTTGAGCAGTTCTTC

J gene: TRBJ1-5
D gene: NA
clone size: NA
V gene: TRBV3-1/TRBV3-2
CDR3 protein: CASSQDAGPNQPQHF
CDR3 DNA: TGTGCCAGCAGCCAAGATGCAGGGCCCAATCAGCCCCAGCATTTT

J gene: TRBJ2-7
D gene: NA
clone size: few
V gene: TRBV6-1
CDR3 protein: CASSELGSGYRDEQYF
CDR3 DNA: TGTGCCAGCAGTGAATTGGGTTCGGGGTACCGGGACGAGCAGTACTTC

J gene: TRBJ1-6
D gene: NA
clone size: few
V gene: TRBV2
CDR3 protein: CASRETGEYSPLHF
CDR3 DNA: TGTGCCAGCAGAGAAACAGGAGAGTATTCACCCCTCCACTTT

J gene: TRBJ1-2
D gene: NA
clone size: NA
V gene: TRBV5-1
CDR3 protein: CASSFGSGIPYGYTF
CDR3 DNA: TGCGCCAGCAGCTTTGGGTCAGGGATCCCCTATGGCTACACCTTC

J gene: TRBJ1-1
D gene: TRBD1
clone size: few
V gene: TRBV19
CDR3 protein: CASSILQGAALNSGHTEAFF
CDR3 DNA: TGTGCCAGTAGTATACTACAGGGGGCGGCTCTCAATAGCGGGCACACTGAAGCTTTCTTT

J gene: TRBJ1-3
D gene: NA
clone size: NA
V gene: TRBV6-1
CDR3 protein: CASNEQPGDRTIYF
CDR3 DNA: TGTGCCAGCAATGAACAGCCGGGGGATCGGACCATATATTTT

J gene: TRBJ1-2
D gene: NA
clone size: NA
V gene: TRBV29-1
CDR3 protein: CSVSSGNYGYTF
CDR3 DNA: TGCAGCGTTTCATCAGGGAACTATGGCTACACCTTC

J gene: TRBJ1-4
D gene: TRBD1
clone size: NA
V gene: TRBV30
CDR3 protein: CACIPQGATNEKLFF
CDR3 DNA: TGTGCCTGTATACCTCAGGGGGCAACTAATGAAAAACTGTTTTTT

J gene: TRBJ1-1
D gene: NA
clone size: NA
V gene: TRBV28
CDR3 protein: CASSPLSRGRNTEAFF
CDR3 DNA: TGTGCCAGCAGCCCTCTCTCCCGGGGAAGGAACACTGAAGCTTTCTTT

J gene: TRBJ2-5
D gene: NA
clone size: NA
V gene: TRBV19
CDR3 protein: CASSLQGPSETQYF
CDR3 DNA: TGTGCCAGTAGTCTACAGGGTCCTTCAGAGACCCAGTACTTC

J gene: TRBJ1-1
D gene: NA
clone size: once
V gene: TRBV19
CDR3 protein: CAAGGPRNTEAFF
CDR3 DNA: TGTGCCGCCGGGGGACCGAGGAACACTGAAGCTTTCTTT

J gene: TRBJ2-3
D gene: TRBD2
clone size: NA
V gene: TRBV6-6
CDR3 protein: CASSSPLAGDTDTQYF
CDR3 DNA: TGTGCCAGCAGTTCCCCATTAGCGGGGGACACAGATACGCAGTATTTT

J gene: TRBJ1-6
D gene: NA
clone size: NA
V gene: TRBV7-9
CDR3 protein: CASSPDGGYNSPLHF
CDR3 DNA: TGTGCCAGCAGCCCGGACGGGGGTTATAATTCACCCCTCCACTTT

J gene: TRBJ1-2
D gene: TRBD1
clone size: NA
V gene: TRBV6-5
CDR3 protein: CASSRTGRIYGYTF
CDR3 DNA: TGTGCCAGCAGTCGGACAGGCCGGATCTATGGCTACACCTTC

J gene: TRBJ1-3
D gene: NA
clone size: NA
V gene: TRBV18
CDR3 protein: CASSPRSRSSGNTIYF
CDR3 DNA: TGTGCCAGCTCACCAAGGAGTCGGAGCTCTGGAAACACCATATATTTT

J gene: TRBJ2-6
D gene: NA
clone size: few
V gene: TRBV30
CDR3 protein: CAWTQRGQTFSGANVLTF
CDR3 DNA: TGTGCCTGGACCCAAAGAGGACAGACATTCTCTGGGGCCAACGTCCTGACTTTC

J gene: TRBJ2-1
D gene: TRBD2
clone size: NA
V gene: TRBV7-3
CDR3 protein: CASSLKTGGDMYNEQFF
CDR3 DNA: TGTGCCAGCAGCTTAAAAACGGGGGGAGATATGTACAATGAGCAGTTCTTC

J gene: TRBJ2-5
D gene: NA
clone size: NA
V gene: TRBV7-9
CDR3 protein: CASAFGSGGETQYF
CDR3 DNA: TGTGCCAGCGCTTTCGGGAGCGGAGGAGAGACCCAGTACTTC

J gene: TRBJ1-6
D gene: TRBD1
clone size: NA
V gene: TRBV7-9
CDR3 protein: CASSLGTFGQGLGNSPLHF
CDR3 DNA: TGTGCCAGCAGCTTAGGGACTTTCGGACAGGGGTTGGGGAATTCACCCCTCCACTTT

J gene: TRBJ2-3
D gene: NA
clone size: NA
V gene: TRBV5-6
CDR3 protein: CASSLFYADTQYF
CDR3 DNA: TGTGCCAGCAGCTTGTTCTATGCAGATACGCAGTATTTT

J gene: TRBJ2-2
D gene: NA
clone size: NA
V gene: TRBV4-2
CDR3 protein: CASSQLNFAALGTSGELFF
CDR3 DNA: TGTGCCAGCAGCCAACTGAATTTCGCGGCGTTGGGGACTTCCGGGGAGCTGTTTTTT

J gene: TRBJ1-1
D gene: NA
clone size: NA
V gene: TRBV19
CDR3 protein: CASSFKQGHTEAFF
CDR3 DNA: TGTGCCAGTAGCTTCAAACAGGGTCACACTGAAGCTTTCTTT

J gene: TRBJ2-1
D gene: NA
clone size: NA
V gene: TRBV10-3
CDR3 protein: CAIRDGHLNEQFF
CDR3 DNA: TGTGCCATCAGAGATGGCCACCTCAATGAGCAGTTCTTC

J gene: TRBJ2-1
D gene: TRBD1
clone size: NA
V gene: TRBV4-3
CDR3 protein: CASSQGRQGAISNEQFF
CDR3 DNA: TGCGCCAGCAGCCAAGGTCGGCAGGGGGCAATTTCCAATGAGCAGTTCTTC

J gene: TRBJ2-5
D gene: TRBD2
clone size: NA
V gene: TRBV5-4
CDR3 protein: CASSSALSGGPLSTQYF
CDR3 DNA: TGTGCCAGCAGCTCAGCGCTTAGCGGGGGGCCTCTATCTACCCAGTACTTC

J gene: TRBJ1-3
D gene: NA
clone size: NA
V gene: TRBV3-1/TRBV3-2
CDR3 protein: CASSQVAINTIYF
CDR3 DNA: TGTGCCAGCAGCCAAGTCGCGATCAACACCATATATTTT

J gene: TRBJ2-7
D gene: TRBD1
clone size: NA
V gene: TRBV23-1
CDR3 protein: CASSLPGQGREQYF
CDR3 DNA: TGCGCCAGCAGTCTCCCCGGACAGGGGCGCGAGCAGTACTTC

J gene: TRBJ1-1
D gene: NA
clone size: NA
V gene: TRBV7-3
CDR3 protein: CASSPDRFSTEAFF
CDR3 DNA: TGTGCCAGCAGCCCCGACAGGTTTAGCACTGAAGCTTTCTTT

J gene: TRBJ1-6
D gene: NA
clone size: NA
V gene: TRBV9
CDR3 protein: CASTTNPGPSYNSPLHF
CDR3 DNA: TGTGCCAGCACCACTAACCCAGGGCCCTCCTATAATTCACCCCTCCACTTT

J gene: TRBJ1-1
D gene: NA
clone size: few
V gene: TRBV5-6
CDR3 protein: CASSWDSRGEAFF
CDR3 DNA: TGTGCCAGCAGCTGGGACTCCCGGGGCGAAGCTTTCTTT

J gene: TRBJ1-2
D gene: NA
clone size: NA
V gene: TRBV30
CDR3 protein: CAWSPDPRQAGGYTF
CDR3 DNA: TGTGCCTGGAGCCCCGACCCCCGGCAGGCAGGCGGCTACACCTTC

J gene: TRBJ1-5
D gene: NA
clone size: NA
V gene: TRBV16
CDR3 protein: CASSQSPVQPQHF
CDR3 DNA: TGTGCCAGCAGCCAATCGCCGGTTCAGCCCCAGCATTTT

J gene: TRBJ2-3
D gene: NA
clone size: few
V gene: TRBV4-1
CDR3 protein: CASSQDSYTQYF
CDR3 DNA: TGCGCCAGCAGCCAAGATTCATATACGCAGTATTTT

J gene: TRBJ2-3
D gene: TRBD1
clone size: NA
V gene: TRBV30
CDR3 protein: CAWSDQPQGFATDTQYF
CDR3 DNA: TGTGCCTGGAGTGACCAACCACAGGGGTTCGCAACAGATACGCAGTATTTT

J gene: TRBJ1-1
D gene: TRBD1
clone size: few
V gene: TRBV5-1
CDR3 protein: CASSVGQANTEAFF
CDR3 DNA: TGCGCCAGCAGCGTGGGACAGGCGAACACTGAAGCTTTCTTT

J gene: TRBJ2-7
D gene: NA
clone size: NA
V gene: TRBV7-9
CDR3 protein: CASSLTGRGSEQYF
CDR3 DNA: TGTGCCAGCAGCTTAACCGGCAGGGGATCCGAGCAGTACTTC

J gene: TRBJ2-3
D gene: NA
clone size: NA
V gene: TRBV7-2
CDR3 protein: CASSRWTAGVDTQYF
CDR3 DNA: TGTGCCAGCAGCCGCTGGACAGCTGGGGTCGATACGCAGTATTTT

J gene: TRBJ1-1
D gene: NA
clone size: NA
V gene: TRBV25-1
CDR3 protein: CASSESRSLWRTEAFF
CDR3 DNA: TGTGCCAGCAGTGAATCTCGCTCCCTTTGGAGGACTGAAGCTTTCTTT

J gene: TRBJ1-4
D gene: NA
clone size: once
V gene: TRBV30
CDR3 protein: CAWAWRANEKLFF
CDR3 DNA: TGTGCCTGGGCGTGGAGGGCTAATGAAAAACTGTTTTTT

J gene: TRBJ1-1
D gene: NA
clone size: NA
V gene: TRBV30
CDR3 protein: CAWSPIQVPTEAFF
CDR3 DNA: TGTGCCTGGAGTCCCATACAGGTCCCTACTGAAGCTTTCTTT

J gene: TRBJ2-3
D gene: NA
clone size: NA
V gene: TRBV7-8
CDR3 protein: CASSPWGGAGTDTQYF
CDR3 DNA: TGTGCCAGCAGCCCTTGGGGGGGGGCTGGCACAGATACGCAGTATTTT